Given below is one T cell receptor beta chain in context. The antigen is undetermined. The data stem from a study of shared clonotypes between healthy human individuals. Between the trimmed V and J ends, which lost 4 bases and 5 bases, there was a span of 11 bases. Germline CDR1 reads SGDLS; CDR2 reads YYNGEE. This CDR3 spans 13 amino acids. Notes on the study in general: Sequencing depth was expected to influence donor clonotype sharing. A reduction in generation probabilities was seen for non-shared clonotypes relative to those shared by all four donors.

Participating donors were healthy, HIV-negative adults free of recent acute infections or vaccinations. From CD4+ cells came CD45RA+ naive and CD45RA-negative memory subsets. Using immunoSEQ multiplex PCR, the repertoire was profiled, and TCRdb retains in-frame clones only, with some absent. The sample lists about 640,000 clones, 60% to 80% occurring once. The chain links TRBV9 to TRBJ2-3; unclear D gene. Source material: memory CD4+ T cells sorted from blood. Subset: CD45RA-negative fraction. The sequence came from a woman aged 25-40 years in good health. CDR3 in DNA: TGTGCCAGCAGCCTATCTTGGGGAGATACGCAGTATTTT. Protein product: CASSLSWGDTQYF.